This T cell receptor (beta chain) appears in the sequencing data of a study of T cells after posttransplantation cyclophosphamide. Study results and limitations: TRB overlap between skin or GI tissue T cells and blood was limited.

On the day of bone marrow donation, the related graft donor provided peripheral blood. Clones were sequenced by immunoSEQ multiplex PCR, and TCRdb holds only the in-frame ones, with some missing. The sample lists tens of thousands of clones, around 73% seen once, with about 0.61% in the top ten. The count of this clone is one. Its antigen is not known. The CDR3 covers 13 residues. Germline V gives CDR1 SGHDT, CDR2 YYEEEE. Between the trimmed V and J ends, which lost 5 bases and 4 bases, there was a span of 12 bases. J is TRBJ1-1 and V is TRBV5-6; D is unclear. This receptor was identified in a woman aged 55 to 70 in good health, CMV-negative, and a related stem cell transplant donor. Sequencing input: memory CD4+ T cells sorted from PBMCs. CDR3 in DNA: TGTGCCAGCAGTCTAATCCGGGGCACTGAAGCTTTCTTT. Its protein is CASSLIRGTEAFF.